This T cell receptor (beta chain) derives from a study of early T cells in non-severe SARS-CoV-2 infection. Study-wide background: Bulk RNA from unsorted whole blood was sequenced; chains were unpaired.

Broader study findings: The study's VDJdb matching favored anti-spike CD8 responses and missed private and CD4 specificities.

This CDR3 comprises 13 residues. The germline V gene has CDR1 MNHEY and CDR2 SMNVEV (reference sequence). The junction had 10 bases not matched to a gene; V was cut back by 6 bases and J by 15 bases. This clonotype has a count of ten or more. Antigen unknown. The TCR library protocol was used to attach unique molecular identifiers. These identifiers were attached to individual cDNA molecules. Each CDR3 protein gets one entry after TCRdb re-called the 5' RACE reads with MiXCR. The repertoire holds approximately 69,000 distinct CDR3 sequences, with roughly 12% as singletons. The V call is TRBV27, the J call TRBJ2-1, with 11 nucleotides matching TRBD2. The sample consisted of whole blood. The clonotype originates from an adult who was a healthcare worker with PCR-confirmed SARS-CoV-2 infection or an uninfected control (not recorded which). This chain's CDR3 is CASRTSGRGFWFF. CDR3 DNA sequence: TGTGCCAGCAGAACTAGCGGGAGAGGCTTCTGGTTCTTC.